This T cell receptor beta chain stems from a study of blood T cell repertoires in COVID-19 (dated by TCRdb to the early 2020s). Study-level background: Samples from collaborators originated in the United States, Italy and Spain and spanned both the acute and convalescent phases of COVID-19. The material from the prospective study consisted of cDNA or gDNA derived from T cells, B-cell-depleted T cells, or PBMCs. The dataset comprised deeply sampled blood TCRbeta repertoires from subjects exposed to, actively infected with, or recovered from COVID-19. The repertoires were made available in a free public database intended to serve as a resource for research on the immune response to SARS-CoV-2. The samples were drawn from the first 160 participants of the ongoing ImmuneRACE study and from about 1,200 subjects provided by 6 global collaborators. Nearly every sample came with metadata listing a de-identified subject ID, COVID-19 status, age in years and sex. Where available, HLA class I and class II types were obtained from metadata supplied by the sample provider rather than from assay-based typing. Results the study describes overall, beyond this receptor: The quantity of clinical and demographic metadata differed by source and by participant and was supplied without curation.

The immunoSEQ Assay, a bias-controlled multiplex PCR, was used to amplify TCRbeta CDR3 regions from genomic DNA. As for the original processing: The number of nucleated cells in each sample was estimated by amplification of reference gene primers within the assay. Sequence reads were collapsed and filtered to measure the absolute abundance of every unique TCRbeta CDR3 rearrangement. Productive Simpson clonality was computed per sample as the square root of Simpson's diversity index over productive rearrangements. TCRdb re-hosts the immuneACCESS table, in-frame sequences only. Its copies lack some clones; in the studies checked, an unresolved V gene accounts for under half of them, and the cause for the rest is not known. The V and J calls and clone size are taken from that table; D and trimming were inferred from the DNA. This sample lists 150,000 to 200,000 clones; over 75% were detected once. Of the sample, about 0.77% falls within the top ten clones.

Participants in the prospective study were aged roughly 18 to 89 years, lived in under 30 United States geographic areas, and enrolled through a virtual design. To assign participants to cohorts, the prospective study relied on clinical history that participants themselves reported in a screening survey and a study questionnaire. Recovered participants in ImmuneRACE Cohort 3 were defined by two consecutive negative NP/OP PCR tests, clearance by a healthcare professional, or resolution of symptoms. In the prospective study, mobile phlebotomists collected whole blood, serum and a nasopharyngeal or oropharyngeal swab from each participant. Additional blood draws and questionnaires over an approximately 2-month period could optionally be provided by prospective study participants. Before DNA extraction, prospective study blood samples were shipped either frozen or at room temperature. Notes on this clone: The antigen it binds to is not known. No qualities accompany the bases; no much larger clone lies one base away.

Looking up the germline V gene yields CDR1 MGHDK and CDR2 SYGVNS. There are 16 amino acids in the CDR3, from cysteine to phenylalanine inclusive. CDR3 DNA is the only sequence kept; it has 48 bases, read in frame from the first base. V is clipped by 3 bases and J by 2 bases, and the sequence between their germline boundaries is 16 bases long. This sequence was found in a woman aged 18-35 years who had recovered from COVID-19. Input material: PBMCs or T cells enriched from blood (not recorded which). Rearrangement joined TRBV25-1 to TRBJ1-1; the D gene is perhaps TRBD1, from 5 matching bases. CDR3 reads: CASSDTIADRNTEAFF. The DNA sequence is as follows: TGTGCCAGCAGTGATACTATCGCCGACAGAAACACTGAAGCTTTCTTT.